The sequence of this T cell receptor (beta chain) was determined in a study of cytomegalovirus exposure and HLA in healthy donors (dated by TCRdb to 2016 to 2017). For context, the study as a whole: An earlier analysis of approximately 590 of the donors reported roughly 270 Gb of sequence data and 117 million unique TCR beta sequences from roughly 180 million T cells. The genetic ancestry cluster associated with self-reported Caucasian donors included about 81% of the 350 to 500 genotyped donors. All discovery cohort repertoires had been generated using a single sequencing platform. Rather than using new phenotypic data, the later analysis identified candidate immune exposures from TCR beta sequences and from how often those sequences occurred across donors. Typing coverage differed by locus: A, B, C, DRB1 and DQB1 were typed in about 620-640 donors, DQA1 in about 550, DPA1 in 600 to 610, and DPB1 in around 490. In an earlier analysis of several hundred of the donors, high-throughput TCR beta sequencing was used to judge whether each TCR beta V gene segment behaved as functional or pseudogenic. A later analysis re-examined previously published TCR beta repertoires from more than 550 donors and added high-resolution HLA genotyping to investigate patterns of TCR occurrence. Donor age, sex, ethnicity and CMV serostatus were compiled alongside the repertoire data. The study was designed to test whether signatures of past pathogen exposure could be identified by cataloging public T cell receptors. A later genetic analysis took genome-wide SNP genotypes for about 55% of the 666 donors and used that subset as a discovery cohort. A separate validation cohort of some 130 different subjects was used in addition to the roughly 670-subject first cohort. The T cell repertoires of under 750 subjects were profiled by immunosequencing and related to cytomegalovirus serostatus. To predict cytomegalovirus infection status, the study combined high-throughput TCR immunosequencing, statistical association of individual TCRs with disease status, and machine learning. Across some 400 genotyped donors of the cohort, an average of 235,054 unique TCR beta nucleotide sequences per donor were sequenced, and approximately 17% of those sequences were non-productive. HLA typing included class I and class II loci at four-digit resolution. Roughly 300 gigabases of sequencing data and approximately 85 million unique TCR sequences were included in an early release covering about 600 HLA-typed donors. Roughly 5 DR-DQ haplotypes were handled as single units for association and clustering, since linkage in the cohort was strong. The paper as a whole reports these results and caveats: The authors suggested that the approach could potentially be generalized to other disease states and immunological phenotypes. Immune exposure information for the cohort was limited to CMV serostatus. In both the original and validation cohorts, the classifier was reported to diagnose cytomegalovirus status with high specificity and sensitivity. In a later analysis, most CMV-associated TCR beta chains were found to appear HLA-restricted, with HLA associations seemingly driven largely by CMV exposure. Across donors, most TCR sequences were observed very rarely, whereas some public TCRs were present in many individuals. In vitro tests confirmed that a few of the cytomegalovirus-associated TCR beta chains recognize cytomegalovirus antigens. The study listed approximately 150 TCR beta chains as associated with cytomegalovirus. A further reported finding was that TCR beta sequences accurately predicted the HLA-A and HLA-B alleles for most subjects in the first cohort. Compared with equally common non-associated chains, HLA-associated TCR beta chains in a later analysis were more clonally expanded and had lower generation probabilities. In an earlier analysis of 450 to 750 of the donors, most TCR beta V segments appeared in productive rearrangements about 87% or about 30% of the time, broadly matching IMGT annotations. Fewer than 20 rarely observed V segments, including chromosome 9 orphons, were excluded from the earlier analysis of approximately 500 of the donors because counts were too low. A later analysis reported that several top co-occurrence clusters appeared linked to parvovirus B19, influenza, CMV and Epstein-Barr virus. A later analysis found that TCR association rates varied across HLA loci, with DRB1 alleles showing the most associated TCRs and HLA-C alleles the fewest. Compared with the roughly 670-donor mean, donors in an Asian-associated ancestry cluster had fewer N-insertions in productive TCRs, according to a later genetic analysis. Correlated functional status among segregating V segments might be attributable to linkage disequilibrium, but an unknown experimental factor could not be ruled out. Because HLA typing was missing for some donors at each locus, association tests included only the typed subset. Only TCR beta chains were sequenced in this cohort, and the absence of alpha or paired-chain data limited detectable features. The 87-base-pair reads could not distinguish some IMGT-functional V segments, including TRBV6-2 and TRBV6-3, so those segments were excluded. When HLA alleles, especially DR and DQ, strongly co-occurred, TCR associations were difficult to assign to individual alleles. In a later genetic analysis, a missense DCLRE1C variant was associated with V-gene and J-gene trimming of TCR beta chains, and the association was replicated in an independent cohort. A later analysis associated 15,000 to 20,000 TCR beta sequences with specific HLA alleles at a false discovery rate of 0.05. Presence/absence analyses assumed roughly uniform sequencing depth across donors, an assumption that may not hold. A cluster of highly shared sequence variants was judged likely to be a technical artifact of the sequencing pipeline.

The receptor library was made with the immunoSEQ multiplex PCR assay. The multiplex PCR relied on a mix of 60 forward primers for TCR Vbeta segments and 13 reverse primers for TCR Jbeta segments. The CDR3 region of rearranged TCR beta genes was amplified from genomic DNA by a multiplex PCR assay. On the Illumina HiSeq System, the amplified TCR beta libraries were sequenced as 87-base-pair reads. In the authors' own workflow: A later analysis tallied 75 million to 95 million unique TCR beta chains across the 600 to 700 repertoires, and roughly 11 million of those chains were shared by two or more donors. A nearest-neighbor algorithm error-corrected the raw reads and collapsed the reads into unique sequences, merging closely related sequences to remove PCR and sequencing errors. V, D and J gene segments were assigned by aligning CDR3 sequences to IMGT reference sequences. For a sequence to be retained, a match of at least six nucleotides to both a V gene segment and a J gene segment was required. A rearrangement was called productive if the CDR3 had no stop codons and remained in frame with V and J, and every other rearrangement was called non-productive. CDR3 was defined according to IMGT convention as the region running from the second conserved V-encoded cysteine to the conserved J-encoded phenylalanine. The earlier analysis of approximately 500 of the donors excluded sequences that lacked an unambiguous match to a single V gene segment. In an earlier analysis of 587 of the donors, a V segment was called functional when productive rearrangements were above 56.7%, and segregating when the standard deviation between donors exceeded 5%. A statistical classification framework was built to diagnose cytomegalovirus status from the catalog of TCR beta chain sequences. In a later analysis, V and J genes were assigned by comparing TCR nucleotide sequences against IMGT/GENE-DB human TR gene sequences. A later analysis assigned CDR3 sequences and most-parsimonious VDJ recombination scenarios with the TCRdist pipeline. A later analysis defined each TCR beta chain by its CDR3 amino acid sequence plus V-gene family, and excluded reads lacking a unique V-gene family. A later analysis removed 500 to 600 highly shared, low-generation-probability nucleotide sequences to deal with suspected cross-contamination and a sequencing artifact. In a later analysis, a clonal expansion index for each public chain was calculated from normalized within-repertoire ranks of inferred template counts. Generation probabilities in a later analysis came from a VDJ recombination model fitted to out-of-frame rearrangements, and those results were checked against IGoR. In a later analysis, TCR-TCR, TCR-HLA and TCR-CMV co-occurrence was scored with hypergeometric tests, and a repertoire-size bias correction was applied to TCR pairs. A later analysis estimated false discovery rates by permuting HLA or CMV assignments 20 times. A later analysis grouped co-occurring TCRs with DBSCAN, adding TCRdist sequence similarity when clustering within HLA-allele-positive subsets. Repertoires with fewer than 30,000 or more than 120,000 public chains were left out of co-occurrence clustering, as were several repertoires with anomalous nucleotide sharing. TCRdb's version of the immuneACCESS table is confined to in-frame rearrangements and falls short of the full clone set. An unresolved V gene accounts for under half of the shortfall where checked; the remainder is of unknown origin. V and J calls and clone size are as listed in that table; D and trimming were resolved from the DNA. In this sample the table shows about 180,000 clones, around 80% of which occur a single time. The ten most abundant clones make up more than 1.1% of the sample.

V lost 6 bases and J lost 4 bases, and the count of bases not matched to a germline gene is 4. The CDR3, from cysteine to phenylalanine, totals 13 residues. Of the read, only the CDR3 DNA is kept; its 39 bases are in frame from base 1. CDR1 is given as MNHEY and CDR2 as SVGAGI, both from the germline V gene. In total, approximately 700 healthy bone marrow donors made up the cohort. Cohort members were all nominally healthy when sampled, although unrecorded immune exposures were likely present. The donor was CMV seropositive and belonged to the group of 270 or so seropositive cohort members. A peripheral blood sample was collected from each donor, and TCR beta sequencing was performed on peripheral blood mononuclear cells. The Qiagen DNeasy Blood Extraction Kit was used to extract genomic DNA from the blood cell samples. This clone appeared a single time. Its target antigen remains unknown. Qualities for individual bases were not recorded, and no much larger clone is one base off.

This chain is built from TRBV6-5 and TRBJ1-1; TRBD1 fits 8 bases in the junction. The receptor was derived from a girl aged 10 to 17 in good health and CMV-seropositive. Sequencing used PBMCs. In nucleotides, the sequence is TGTGCCAGCAGACGCGACAGGGGCACTGAAGCTTTCTTT. Translated, this gives CASRRDRGTEAFF.